One and the same sample provided the 18 T cell receptor beta chains below, sequenced in a study of T cells in Graves' hyperthyroidism and ophthalmopathy. Amplification of TCR beta CDR3 regions was performed using RNA transcripts as template. TCR CDR3 underwent first-round RT-PCR with the HTBI primer set. One entry per CDR3 protein results from TCRdb running MiXCR on the multiplex PCR reads. The sample shows roughly 280,000 distinct CDR3 sequences, approximately 17% of them seen only once. Sequenced material: blood. The receptors derive from a woman aged 55 to 70 with Graves' ophthalmopathy.

This clonotype was recorded many times. The genes are TRBV12-3 or TRBV12-4 and TRBJ1-6; 9 bases are a match to TRBD1. V shed 5 bases, J shed 3 bases, and the junction held 5 bases outside the gene matches. CDR3 length equals 16 residues. The CDR3 protein is CASSIGQGFYNSPLHF. CDR3 DNA sequence: TGTGCCAGCAGTATAGGACAGGGGTTCTATAATTCACCCCTCCACTTT.

The chain carries TRBV6-1 and TRBJ2-7; D gene ambiguous. Germline CDR1 reads MNHNS; CDR2 reads SASEGT. This CDR3 is 15 amino acids long. V gave up 5 bases and J gave up 5 bases, with 19 bases separating them. The CDR3 DNA follows: TGTGCCAGCAGTTGGTCGGGTTCCCATACGGACGAGCAGTACTTC. Translated: CASSWSGSHTDEQYF.

Points on this clonotype: This clone may be a read error of a much larger clone one base away. The rearrangement joins TRBV28 to TRBJ2-5, with TRBD2 as a possible D gene (6 bases). Germline loops: CDR1 MDHEN, CDR2 SYDVKM. V dropped 1 base and J dropped 5 bases, with 29 bases sitting between them. There are 20 residues in the CDR3. The CDR3 nucleotides read TGTGCCAGCAGTTTATCGGGAGCGCTACATTGGGCACTCTTGGGGGAGACCCAGTACTTC. Its protein is CASSLSGALHWALLGETQYF. Complete variable domain (other parts from reference TRBV28 and TRBJ2-5): DVKVTQSSRYLVKRTGEKVFLECVQDMDHENMFWYRQDPGLGLRLIYFSYDVKMKEKGDIPEGYSVSREKKERFSLILESASTNQTSMYLCASSLSGALHWALLGETQYFGPGTRLLVL.

This clonotype was seen at least ten times. The rearrangement uses TRBV20-1 and TRBJ2-1, with a possible D match to TRBD1 (6 bases). Trimming took 6 bases from V and 0 from J, leaving 15 bases between them. CDR1 and CDR2 (germline): DFQATT, SNEGSKA (reference sequence). CDR3 size: 15 residues. CDR3 protein: CSARPLQGSYNEQFF. CDR3 coding DNA: TGCAGTGCCCGACCATTACAGGGCTCCTACAATGAGCAGTTCTTC.

Ten or more counts support this clonotype. The chain recombines TRBV6-2 or TRBV6-3 with TRBJ2-7, with no clear D. The CDR3 loop spans 12 amino acids. The germline V and J ends were trimmed by 2 bases and 5 bases, with 7 bases remaining between them. Per germline, CDR1 MNHEY and CDR2 SVGEGT. The CDR3 DNA reads as TGTGCCAGCAGTTACGGGTCCCACGAGCAGTACTTC. This gives the protein CASSYGSHEQYF.

In its sample, this clonotype was seen many times. One end of the junction varies from germline; a read error may be responsible. The V gene is TRBV20-1, the J gene TRBJ1-4; tentatively, D is TRBD1 (6 bases). The CDR3 has 13 residues. Germline V gene data show CDR1 as DFQATT and CDR2 as SNEGSKA (reference sequence). CDR3: CSATRQANEKLFF. CDR3 DNA: TGCAGTGCTACCCGACAGGCTAACGAAAAACTGTTTTTT.

This clonotype was seen more than once but under ten times. The chain carries TRBV6-2 or TRBV6-3 and TRBJ2-1; D not certain. The germline V gene encodes CDR1 MNHEY and CDR2 SVGEGT. This CDR3 contains 12 residues. The V end lost 11 bases, the J end lost 7 bases, and 15 bases lay between the germline ends. Here the CDR3 reads CASRFFVNEQFF. In nucleotides, the CDR3 is TGTGCCTCTCGGTTTTTTGTAAATGAGCAGTTCTTC.

As to this clonotype: This could be a read error, since a much larger clone is one nucleotide away. The chain links TRBV20-1 to TRBJ2-2; 14 bases agree with TRBD2. The CDR3 has 20 residues. J was trimmed by 4 bases and V by 2 bases; bases with no gene match: 15. Germline values: CDR1 DFQATT, CDR2 SNEGSKA (reference sequence). The CDR3 DNA sequence: TGCAGTGCTAGACAGGGGAGCCCGGGACTAGCGGGAGTGGGCACCGGGGAGCTGTTTTTT. It yields the protein CSARQGSPGLAGVGTGELFF.

This chain connects TRBV4-3 to TRBJ2-2; 10 bases align to TRBD2. Germline V CDR1 and CDR2: LGHNA, YSLEER. Trimming removed 1 base from V and 6 bases from J; junction bases left unmatched: 2. The CDR3 consists of 15 residues. CDR3 coding DNA: TGCGCCAGCAGCCAAGCTAGCGGGAGCGCCGGGGAGCTGTTTTTT. This codes for CASSQASGSAGELFF.

In its sample, this clonotype was seen many times. The genes are TRBV6-1 and TRBJ2-3, with D perhaps TRBD1 (6 bases). This CDR3 is 15 amino acids long. Trimming removed 1 base from V and 6 bases from J, with 14 bases in between. Per the germline V gene, CDR1 is MNHNS and CDR2 is SASEGT. The chain's CDR3 is CASSEVTGAADTQYF. Here the CDR3 DNA reads TGTGCCAGCAGTGAAGTGACAGGAGCTGCGGATACGCAGTATTTT.

This clonotype was seen at least ten times. The chain combines TRBV4-1 with TRBJ2-3; no reliable D call. The CDR3 contains 14 residues. Trimming stripped 0 bases from V and 5 bases from J, with 9 bases between. CDR1 and CDR2 (germline): MGHRA, YSYEKL. The CDR3: CASSQEERIDTQYF. DNA for the CDR3: TGCGCCAGCAGCCAAGAGGAGAGGATAGATACGCAGTATTTT.

As to this clonotype: At one end, the junction sequence differs from germline, possibly due to a read error. The V gene is TRBV24-1, the J gene TRBJ2-7; TRBD1 is a possible D gene (5 bases). The CDR3 covers 19 residues. CDR1 KGHDR and CDR2 SFDVKD come from the germline V gene. As DNA, the CDR3 is TGTGCCACCAGTTCTGCGAGTTATGTTCTGGACAAAGGGTTCGGAGAGCAGCACTTC. Translating gives CATSSASYVLDKGFGEQHF.

The chain is built from TRBV3-1 and TRBJ2-5; D uncertain. The germline gives CDR1 LGHDT, CDR2 YNNKEL (reference sequence). The CDR3 is 15 amino acids. Trimming removed 3 bases at V and 1 base at J, with 12 bases between. Here the CDR3 reads CASSHNVDPQETQYF. CDR3 bases: TGTGCCAGCAGCCACAACGTAGATCCCCAAGAGACCCAGTACTTC.

The V call is TRBV19, the J call TRBJ1-2; D remains ambiguous. This CDR3 has 14 residues. Trimming shortened V by 7 bases and J by 0 bases, and 12 bases separated the two germline ends. Looked up from germline, CDR1 is LNHDA and CDR2 is SQIVND (reference sequence). DNA of the CDR3: TGTGCCAGTAAGGACGGGCCTACTAACTATGGCTACACCTTC. Amino acids: CASKDGPTNYGYTF.

Note on this clonotype: The conserved phenylalanine or tryptophan normally closing the CDR3 is absent here, so this likely arose from a read error. The chain carries TRBV6-2 or TRBV6-3 and TRBJ1-2, with D possibly being TRBD1 (5 bases). The CDR3 contains 14 residues. Germline V gene lookup returns CDR1 MNHEY and CDR2 SVGEGT. The CDR3 is CTSIGAPLNYGYTL. The CDR3 nucleotides read TGTACCAGCATCGGGGCACCTCTTAACTATGGCTACACCCTC.

This clonotype was detected many times. CDR3 sequence reads: CASSLGVAGANVLTF. For the CDR3, the DNA is TGCGCCAGCAGCTTGGGAGTAGCTGGGGCCAACGTCCTGACTTTC. The chain joins TRBV5-1 to TRBJ2-6; no clear D gene. V dropped 0 bases and J dropped 2 bases, with 6 bases sitting between them. CDR1 is SGHRS, CDR2 YFSETQ, per germline. The CDR3 has 15 amino acids.

There are a few counts of this clonotype. An end of the junction does not agree with germline; a read error may underlie this. The chain has TRBV5-1 and TRBJ2-3, with D hard to call. Germline loops: CDR1 SGHRS, CDR2 YFSETQ. The CDR3 loop spans 12 amino acids. The CDR3 here is CVSSPVADTQYF. The DNA for the CDR3 is TGCGTCAGCAGCCCTGTAGCAGATACGCAGTATTTT.

This clonotype was observed a few times. V is TRBV14 and J is TRBJ2-1; 9 bases line up with TRBD2. CDR3 length equals 18 residues. The germline gives CDR1 SGHDN, CDR2 FVKESK. Trimming took 4 bases from V and 0 from J; bases not matched to a gene: 10. CDR3 bases: TGTGCCAGCAGCCCTGACCTAGCGGGGAGGAGCTCCTACAATGAGCAGTTCTTC. Protein: CASSPDLAGRSSYNEQFF. The full variable domain, its missing parts supplied by reference TRBV14 and TRBJ2-1, is EAGVTQFPSHSVIEKGQTVTLRCDPISGHDNLYWYRRVMGKEIKFLLHFVKESKQDESGMPNNRFLAERTGGTYSTLKVQPAELEDSGVYFCASSPDLAGRSSYNEQFFGPGTRLTVL.